Below are 32 T cell receptor beta chains sequenced from a single sample in a study of T cell responses to AZD1222 COVID-19 vaccine (dated by TCRdb to the early 2020s). The receptor library was made with the immunoSEQ multiplex PCR assay. Drawn from immuneACCESS, this table holds only the in-frame rearrangements with V and J called that TCRdb kept. Clones are partly lost; checked studies trace under half to an unresolved V gene and leave the rest unexplained. A total of over 150,000 clones appear in this sample, less than 95% of them only once. Jointly, the top ten make up approximately 2.9% of the sample. Read against the paper, the sample's time point label means: baseline before first vaccination. The source material was peripheral blood, sampled on day 0 of AZD1222 vaccination. The receptors were sampled from an adult in good health.

The chain links TRBV7-3 to TRBJ2-1; 7 bases agree with TRBD2. The CDR3 contains 18 residues. Trimming at V came to 5 bases and at J to 5 bases, leaving 18 bases not matched to a gene. Germline loops: CDR1 SGHTA, CDR2 FQGTGA. CDR3 protein: CASSPRGPSGGSDNEQFF. The CDR3 bases are TGTGCCAGCAGCCCGCGGGGACCCTCGGGGGGATCGGACAATGAGCAGTTCTTC.

The chain recombines TRBV27 with TRBJ1-1, with 7 bases matching TRBD1. This CDR3 is 16 amino acids long. J lost 5 bases, V lost 5 bases, and 14 bases had no gene match. Germline CDR1 reads MNHEY; CDR2 reads SMNVEV (reference sequence). This chain's CDR3 is CASSPPPPDRRTEAFF. In DNA, the CDR3 is TGTGCCAGCAGTCCACCCCCGCCGGACAGGCGGACTGAAGCTTTCTTT.

The chain combines TRBV28 with TRBJ2-7, with TRBD2 identical over 12 bases. The CDR3 is 15 residues long. The germline gives CDR1 MDHEN, CDR2 SYDVKM. The V and J ends lost 4 bases and 2 bases, in that order; junction bases with no gene match: 3. In DNA, the CDR3 is TGTGCCAGCAGTTCCCTAGCGGGGGGGGCCTACGAGCAGTACTTC. Protein: CASSSLAGGAYEQYF.

The chain carries TRBV7-2 and TRBJ2-1; TRBD1 matches 8 bases. The germline V gene encodes CDR1 SGHTA and CDR2 FQGNSA. This CDR3 region has 17 residues. The junction had 15 bases not matched to a gene; V was cut back by 5 bases and J by 6 bases. In nucleotides, the CDR3 is TGTGCCAGCAGCAGGGGGAGTGGGCAGGGGGCCGCCAATGAGCAGTTCTTC. Translating it yields CASSRGSGQGAANEQFF.

V usage is TRBV30 and J usage is TRBJ1-2; tentative D call: TRBD1 (5 bases). In germline, CDR1 is GTSNPN, CDR2 SVGIG (reference sequence). This CDR3 is 13 amino acids long. The ends were cut back, 3 bases at V and 0 bases at J, with 8 bases in the middle. The CDR3, as DNA: TGTGCCTGGAGCCCGACAGCTAACTATGGCTACACCTTC. Its translation: CAWSPTANYGYTF.

The genes are TRBV5-6 and TRBJ1-4; TRBD1 matches at 8 bases. The CDR3 is 15 residues long. J was trimmed by 4 bases and V by 6 bases; bases with no gene match: 8. Germline V gene data show CDR1 as SGHDT and CDR2 as YYEEEE. In DNA, the CDR3 is TGTGCCAGCAAAGCCGGGACAGGAGATAATGAAAAACTGTTTTTT. Encoded protein: CASKAGTGDNEKLFF.

This rearrangement joins TRBV5-6 to TRBJ1-1, with TRBD1 as a possible D gene (6 bases). Trimming stripped 1 base from V and 8 bases from J, with 9 bases between. The CDR3 totals 12 residues. Germline V gene lookup returns CDR1 SGHDT and CDR2 YYEEEE. The CDR3 loop is CASSLTGLEAFF. In nucleotides, the CDR3 is TGTGCCAGCAGCTTGACAGGGTTGGAAGCTTTCTTT. Full variable domain (missing parts from reference TRBV5-6 and TRBJ1-1): DAGVTQSPTHLIKTRGQQVTLRCSPKSGHDTVSWYQQALGQGPQFIFQYYEEEERQRGNFPDRFSGHQFPNYSSELNVNALLLGDSALYLCASSLTGLEAFFGQGTRLTVV.

The chain recombines TRBV6-4 with TRBJ1-2; no clear D. Germline V lookup: CDR1 MRHNA, CDR2 SNTAGT. The CDR3 runs to 13 residues. Trimming shortened V by 6 bases and J by 7 bases, and 15 bases separated the two germline ends. This CDR3 is CASRDDIGGGYTF. CDR3 DNA: TGTGCCAGCAGAGATGACATCGGTGGTGGCTACACCTTC.

This rearrangement joins TRBV7-2 to TRBJ1-5; perhaps TRBD1 as D (6 bases). Germline V gene data show CDR1 as SGHTA and CDR2 as FQGNSA. The ends were cut back, 5 bases at V and 0 bases at J, with 11 bases in the middle. The CDR3 extends over 15 amino acids. The CDR3 region is CASSATRGSNQPQHF. CDR3 nucleotide sequence: TGTGCCAGCAGCGCCACCAGGGGTAGCAATCAGCCCCAGCATTTT.

The chain joins TRBV21-1 to TRBJ2-5. TRBV21-1 is a pseudogene. The CDR3 is made up of 12 amino acids. The CDR3, as DNA: TGTGCCAGCAGGAATTGGCAAGAGACCCAGTACTTC. The encoded protein is CASRNWQETQYF.

The chain combines TRBV5-6 with TRBJ2-7; 9 positions agree with TRBD1. Germline CDR1 SGHDT, CDR2 YYEEEE. With V trimmed by 4 bases and J by 1 base, 6 bases remained unmatched. CDR3 length: 15 amino acids. The CDR3 DNA reads as TGTGCCAGCAGCGTTCCGGGACAGGGTTCCTACGAGCAGTACTTC. Translation: CASSVPGQGSYEQYF.

This chain uses TRBV12-3 or TRBV12-4 with TRBJ2-1, with unresolved D. This CDR3 comprises 13 residues. The V end was cut by 5 bases, the J end by 7 bases, with 12 bases between. CDR3 sequence (DNA): TGTGCCAGCAGTCTCCTTTGGGGTAATGAGCAGTTCTTC. As protein: CASSLLWGNEQFF.

This clone has only a few counts. The chain carries TRBV15 and TRBJ2-7; D is possibly TRBD1 or TRBD2 (5 bases each). The CDR3 covers 17 residues. The V end was cut by 3 bases, the J end by 1 base, with 19 bases between. CDR1 is LNHNV and CDR2 is YYDKDF in the germline V gene (reference sequence). The DNA for the CDR3 is TGTGCCACCAGCAGGCCACCTCTCCGGGACGGATCCTACGAGCAGTACTTC. It yields the protein CATSRPPLRDGSYEQYF.

The J gene is TRBJ2-3, the V gene TRBV5-1; D call uncertain. Per the germline V gene, CDR1 is SGHRS and CDR2 is YFSETQ. V was cut by 4 bases and J by 0 bases, with 9 bases left in between. This CDR3 spans 14 amino acids. In DNA, the CDR3 is TGCGCCAGCAGCCCTAAACGAAGCACAGATACGCAGTATTTT. It is translated as CASSPKRSTDTQYF.

This clone came up once. V is TRBV19 and J is TRBJ1-2; the D is unclear. The germline V gene has CDR1 LNHDA and CDR2 SQIVND (reference sequence). The V end lost 5 bases, the J end lost 8 bases, and 18 bases lay between the germline ends. The CDR3 contains 14 residues. CDR3: CASSSTAGMWGYTF. The CDR3 DNA follows: TGTGCCAGTAGTTCCACGGCGGGGATGTGGGGCTACACCTTC.

V gene TRBV13 combines with J gene TRBJ1-1; a weak D match, TRBD1 (5 bases). The CDR3 length is 14 residues. Trimming took 4 bases from V and 1 from J, leaving 10 bases between them. Germline CDR1 is PRHDT and CDR2 is FYEKMQ (reference sequence). The CDR3 sequence: CASSSGTTNTEAFF. CDR3 nucleotide sequence: TGTGCCAGCAGCTCCGGGACGACGAACACTGAAGCTTTCTTT.

This rearrangement joins TRBV6-5 to TRBJ1-5; the D is unclear. Deletions cut 7 bases from V and 4 bases from J, with 14 bases between. The CDR3 runs 14 residues. The germline V gene encodes CDR1 MNHEY and CDR2 SVGAGI. This CDR3 is CASTSGRANQPQHF. As DNA, the CDR3 is TGTGCCAGCACTTCAGGACGGGCTAATCAGCCCCAGCATTTT.

The chain has TRBV3-1 (or the pseudogene TRBV3-2) and TRBJ1-6, with a weak D call TRBD1 (6 bases). Per germline, CDR1 LGHDT and CDR2 YNNKEL (reference sequence). The CDR3 contains 14 residues. The V and J ends lost 4 bases and 6 bases respectively, with 10 bases between them. This CDR3 is CASSPTGTNSPLHF. The CDR3 coding sequence is TGTGCCAGCAGCCCGACAGGAACTAATTCACCCCTCCACTTT.

The chain joins TRBV12-5 to TRBJ2-2; the match to TRBD1 covers 8 bases. The CDR3 loop spans 15 amino acids. Germline V gives CDR1 LGHNT, CDR2 FRNRAP. The ends lost 6 bases at V and 5 bases at J; junction bases unmatched: 8. CDR3 DNA sequence: TGTGCTAGTGGCTCCGGACAGGGAAGTACCGGGGAGCTGTTTTTT. Encoded protein: CASGSGQGSTGELFF. Looking up the rest from reference TRBV12-5 and TRBJ2-2 gives the full variable domain: DARVTQTPRHKVTEMGQEVTMRCQPILGHNTVFWYRQTMMQGLELLAYFRNRAPLDDSGMPKDRFSAEMPDATLATLKIQPSEPRDSAVYFCASGSGQGSTGELFFGEGSRLTVL.

V is TRBV5-6 and J is TRBJ1-1, with D possibly matching TRBD1 (5 bases). CDR3 size: 16 residues. The germline V gene encodes CDR1 SGHDT and CDR2 YYEEEE. Trimming took off 1 base at V and 5 bases at J, with 18 bases between the two ends. CDR3 sequence reads: CASSLYPEREGTEAFF. The DNA for the CDR3 is TGTGCCAGCAGCTTGTATCCGGAACGGGAGGGGACTGAAGCTTTCTTT.

The gene calls are TRBV11-2 and TRBJ2-7; TRBD2 is a possible D gene (6 bases). CDR1 SGHAT and CDR2 FQNNGV come from the germline V gene. V was pared by 10 bases and J by 0 bases, with 13 bases between. The CDR3 has 13 residues. The CDR3 DNA reads as TGTGCCACCGGGAACGGGGGCTCCTACGAGCAGTACTTC. Translated: CATGNGGSYEQYF.

This sequence joins TRBV18 and TRBJ1-1; D gene uncertain. Per germline, CDR1 KGHSH and CDR2 LQKENI. The CDR3 sequence is 14 residues long. V lost 2 bases and J lost 1, with 8 bases in between. DNA of the CDR3: TGTGCCAGCTCACCAGGGAGGGAGAACACTGAAGCTTTCTTT. Translation gives CASSPGRENTEAFF.

The chain links TRBV6-2 or TRBV6-3 to TRBJ2-1; 8 nucleotides agree with TRBD2. This CDR3 is 16 amino acids long. CDR1 and CDR2 (germline): MNHEY, SVGEGT. V lost 1 base, J lost 5 bases, and 7 bases stayed unmatched. The CDR3 reads CASSYFVGSGDNEQFF. In DNA, the CDR3 is TGTGCCAGCAGTTACTTTGTGGGTAGCGGGGACAATGAGCAGTTCTTC.

The rearrangement uses TRBV18 and TRBJ2-2; D is unclear. The CDR3 consists of 16 residues. V lost 1 base, J lost 0 bases, and 9 bases lay in between. Germline V lookup: CDR1 KGHSH, CDR2 LQKENI. CDR3 DNA: TGTGCCAGCTCACCACATGCAGCTGCGAACACCGGGGAGCTGTTTTTT. It is translated as CASSPHAAANTGELFF.

The genes are TRBV10-3 and TRBJ1-2; D remains ambiguous. The germline gives CDR1 ENHRY, CDR2 SYGVKD. V lost 10 bases, J lost 5 bases, and 14 bases lay in between. The CDR3 totals 12 residues. Here the CDR3 reads CATSDGQYGYTF. CDR3 sequence (DNA): TGTGCCACCTCAGACGGGCAATATGGCTACACCTTC.

V usage is TRBV23-1 and J usage is TRBJ1-5, with D tentatively TRBD1 (5 bases). TRBV23-1 is an ORF for which the function is uncertain. The V and J ends lost 0 bases and 4 bases respectively, with 19 bases between them. The CDR3 has 18 amino acids. The CDR3 reads CASSQSCLTPGGNQPQHF. The CDR3 DNA follows: TGCGCCAGCAGTCAATCGTGCCTGACACCCGGGGGGAATCAGCCCCAGCATTTT.

CDR3 sequence reads: CASSGMGYGYTF. Here the CDR3 DNA reads TGTGCCAGCAGTGGAATGGGGTATGGCTACACCTTC. This chain links TRBV6-6 with TRBJ1-2; D not resolved. The CDR3 is made up of 12 amino acids. Per germline, CDR1 MNHNY and CDR2 SVGAGI (reference sequence). V lost 5 bases and J lost 5, with 9 bases in between.

The CDR3: CASSGQGTEAFF. Here the CDR3 DNA reads TGTGCCAGCAGTGGTCAGGGGACTGAAGCTTTCTTT. The V and J genes are TRBV2 and TRBJ1-1; weak D call: TRBD1 (6 bases). The CDR3 is made up of 12 amino acids. With 4 bases removed from V and 5 bases from J, the gap between germline ends came to 8 bases. CDR1 SNHLY and CDR2 FYNNEI come from the germline V gene.

Here the CDR3 reads CASSRTGSGYTF. CDR3 nucleotide sequence: TGTGCCAGCAGTCGTACAGGGAGCGGCTACACCTTC. The chain uses TRBV7-2 and TRBJ1-2, with D perhaps matching TRBD1 (6 bases). This CDR3 is 12 amino acids long. Trimming shortened V by 6 bases and J by 8 bases, and 13 bases separated the two germline ends. Germline lookup yields CDR1 SGHTA and CDR2 FQGNSA.

In this sample, this clone turned up a few times. The J gene is TRBJ2-7, the V gene TRBV3-1 (or the pseudogene TRBV3-2); D possibly corresponds to TRBD2 (5 bases). Germline CDR1 LGHDT, CDR2 YNNKEL (reference sequence). Trimming left V 0 bases short and J 4 bases short, with 10 bases between. The CDR3 runs 14 residues. CDR3 protein: CASSQEGPGYEQYF. For the CDR3, the DNA is TGTGCCAGCAGCCAAGAGGGTCCGGGATACGAGCAGTACTTC.

V and J are TRBV9 and TRBJ2-7; no reliable D call. From germline, CDR1 is SGDLS and CDR2 YYNGEE. Trimming stripped 3 bases from V and 9 bases from J, with 19 bases between. This CDR3 is 14 amino acids long. DNA of the CDR3: TGTGCCAGCAGCGAACAGAGTTCCCCTACGGTGCAGTACTTC. Its protein product is CASSEQSSPTVQYF.

This chain joins TRBV5-1 and TRBJ1-6; D perhaps matches TRBD1 (6 bases). CDR3 size: 14 residues. Germline CDR1 SGHRS, CDR2 YFSETQ. V dropped 0 bases and J dropped 12 bases, with 13 bases sitting between them. The CDR3 DNA reads as TGCGCCAGCAGCTTGGAACAGGGCGGACGACCCCTCCACTTT. Translating gives CASSLEQGGRPLHF. Variable domain in full (rest from reference TRBV5-1 and TRBJ1-6): KAGVTQTPRYLIKTRGQQVTLSCSPISGHRSVSWYQQTPGQGLQFLFEYFSETQRNKGNFPGRFSGRQFSNSRSEMNVSTLELGDSALYLCASSLEQGGRPLHFGNGTRLTVT.